This is a list of T cell receptor beta chains from one sample in a study of T cell changes during pregnancy in multiple sclerosis. TCRdb's copy holds only in-frame clones and misses some; the assay was immunoSEQ multiplex PCR. The data hold 90,000 to 120,000 clones, with 90% to 95% observed a single time. The material sequenced was peripheral blood, taken before pregnancy. The receptors originated from a female donor with multiple sclerosis, enrolled in a pregnancy study. Each CDR3 is given with its conserved first and last residue. D genes are given only for firm matches.

D | J | V | DNA | CDR3
NA | TRBJ2-7 | TRBV28 | TGTGCCAGCAGGCCCTCGGCAGGGGCCTACGAGCAGTACTTC | CASRPSAGAYEQYF
NA | TRBJ2-3 | TRBV13 | TGTGCCAGCAGCTTAGAGACAGCGAGCACAGATACGCAGTATTTT | CASSLETASTDTQYF
NA | TRBJ1-5 | TRBV28 | TGTGCCAGCAGTTTATTCCCATCGCCCCAGCATTTT | CASSLFPSPQHF
NA | TRBJ2-1 | TRBV5-4 | TGTGCCAGCAGCTTGCGGCGGGAAGCCTACAATGAGCAGTTCTTC | CASSLRREAYNEQFF
TRBD1 | TRBJ2-5 | TRBV27 | TGTGCCAGCAGCCAGACAGGGTCCCAAGAGACCCAGTACTTC | CASSQTGSQETQYF
TRBD1 | TRBJ2-7 | TRBV9 | TGTGCCAGCAGCGTAGGCAGGGGGCCCCCCTACGAGCAGTACTTC | CASSVGRGPPYEQYF
NA | TRBJ2-5 | TRBV5-6 | TGTGCCAGCAGCTTGGAAGGAGGACAAGAGACCCAGTACTTC | CASSLEGGQETQYF
NA | TRBJ1-2 | TRBV6-6 | TGTGCCAGCAACGGGAGATCCTATGGCTACACCTTC | CASNGRSYGYTF
TRBD2 | TRBJ2-1 | TRBV5-1 | TGCGCCAGCAGCTGGAGCGGGACTAGCGGGAATGAGCAGTTCTTC | CASSWSGTSGNEQFF
TRBD2 | TRBJ2-7 | TRBV28 | TGTGCCAGCAGTCCAAACTCCCGGGACGGCGGGAGACCCTACGAGCAGTACTTC | CASSPNSRDGGRPYEQYF